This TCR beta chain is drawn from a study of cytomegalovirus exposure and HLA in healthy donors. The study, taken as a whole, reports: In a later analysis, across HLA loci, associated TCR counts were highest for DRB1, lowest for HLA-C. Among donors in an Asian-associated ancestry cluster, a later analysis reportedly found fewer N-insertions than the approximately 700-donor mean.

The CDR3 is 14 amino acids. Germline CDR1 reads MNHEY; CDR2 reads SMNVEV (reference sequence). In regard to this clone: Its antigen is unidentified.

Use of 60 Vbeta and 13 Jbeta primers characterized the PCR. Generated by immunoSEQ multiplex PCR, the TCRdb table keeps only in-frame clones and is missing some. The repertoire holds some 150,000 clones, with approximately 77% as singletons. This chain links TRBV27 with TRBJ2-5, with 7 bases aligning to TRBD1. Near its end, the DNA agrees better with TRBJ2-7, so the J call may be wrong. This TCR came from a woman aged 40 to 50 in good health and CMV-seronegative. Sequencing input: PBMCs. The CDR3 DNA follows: TGTGCCAGCAGCCCGGACAGGAGCTCCTACGAGCAGTACTTC. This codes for CASSPDRSSYEQYF.